The present entry profiles one T cell receptor beta chain with its context. Its antigen is as yet unknown. CD4+ T cells from unexposed donors were obtained before the COVID-19 pandemic (2011-2018). CD4+ T cells were isolated from the cells after around 11 days of culture. The record originates from a study of CD4 T cells in relation to SARS-CoV-2 and coronaviruses. As for the study in general: ViraFEST: approximately nine-day antigen culture of PBMCs, then TCR beta CDR3 sequencing. Negative control cultures got HIV-1 Nef peptides or no peptide. Study results and caveats: Samples before the pandemic and after infection were not matched within any donor.

The germline gives CDR1 SGHTA, CDR2 FQGTGA. The CDR3 is made up of 14 amino acids. V lost 6 bases to trimming and J lost 1 base, with 12 bases between them. TCRdb's copy holds only in-frame clones and misses some; the assay was immunoSEQ multiplex PCR. The sample carries 20,000 to 25,000 clones, less than 75% recorded once. Sequenced sample: CD4+ T cells from PBMCs, cultured in vitro. The J gene is TRBJ1-1, the V gene TRBV7-3; possibly TRBD1 for D (5 bases). The receptor comes from a human donor in good health. The CDR3 region is CASRAGGTNTEAFF. As DNA, the CDR3 is TGTGCCAGCAGGGCGGGGGGGACGAACACTGAAGCTTTCTTT. Supplemented by reference TRBV7-3 and TRBJ1-1, the full variable domain reads GAGVSQTPSNKVTEKGKYVELRCDPISGHTALYWYRQSLGQGPEFLIYFQGTGAADDSGLPNDRFFAVRPEGSVSTLKIQRTERGDSAVYLCASRAGGTNTEAFFGQGTRLTVV.